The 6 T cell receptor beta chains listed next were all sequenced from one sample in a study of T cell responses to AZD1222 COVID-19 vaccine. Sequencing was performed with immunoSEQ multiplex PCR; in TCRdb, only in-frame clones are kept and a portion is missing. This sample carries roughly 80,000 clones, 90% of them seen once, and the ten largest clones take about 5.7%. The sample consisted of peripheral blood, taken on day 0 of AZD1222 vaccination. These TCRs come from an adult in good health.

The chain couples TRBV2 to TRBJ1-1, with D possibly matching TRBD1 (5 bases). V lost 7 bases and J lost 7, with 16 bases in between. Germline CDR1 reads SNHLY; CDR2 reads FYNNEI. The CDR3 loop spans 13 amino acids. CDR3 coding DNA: TGTGCCAGCAACGGCAGGGCGTCTGTTGAAGCTTTCTTT. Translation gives CASNGRASVEAFF.

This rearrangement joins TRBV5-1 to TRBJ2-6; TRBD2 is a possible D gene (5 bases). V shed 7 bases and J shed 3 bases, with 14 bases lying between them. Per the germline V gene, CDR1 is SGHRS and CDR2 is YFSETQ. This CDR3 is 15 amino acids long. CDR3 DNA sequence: TGCGCCAGCGGTTCGAGCGGTCTTGGGGCCAACGTCCTGACTTTC. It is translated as CASGSSGLGANVLTF.

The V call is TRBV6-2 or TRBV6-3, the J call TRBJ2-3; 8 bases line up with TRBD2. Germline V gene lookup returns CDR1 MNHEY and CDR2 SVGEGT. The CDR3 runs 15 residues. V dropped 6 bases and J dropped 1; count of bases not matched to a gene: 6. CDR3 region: CASSVGGAGTDTQYF. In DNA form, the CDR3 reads TGTGCCAGCAGCGTCGGGGGGGCGGGCACAGATACGCAGTATTTT.

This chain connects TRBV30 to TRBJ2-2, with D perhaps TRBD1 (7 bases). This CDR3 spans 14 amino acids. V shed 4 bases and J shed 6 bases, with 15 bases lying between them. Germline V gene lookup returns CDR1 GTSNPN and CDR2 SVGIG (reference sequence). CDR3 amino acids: CAWTRQGGSGELFF. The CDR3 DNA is TGTGCCTGGACAAGACAGGGAGGCTCCGGGGAGCTGTTTTTT. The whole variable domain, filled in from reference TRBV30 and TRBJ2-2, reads SQTIHQWPATLVQPVGSPLSLECTVEGTSNPNLYWYRQAAGRGLQLLFYSVGIGQISSEVPQNLSASRPQDRQFILSSKKLLLSDSGFYLCAWTRQGGSGELFFGEGSRLTVL.

The CDR3 region is CAWSAGRNYGYTF. In DNA form, the CDR3 reads TGTGCCTGGAGTGCAGGGAGGAACTATGGCTACACCTTC. The V call is TRBV30, the J call TRBJ1-2, with D perhaps matching TRBD1 (5 bases). Per germline, CDR1 GTSNPN and CDR2 SVGIG (reference sequence). Trimming stripped 1 base from V and 2 bases from J, with 8 bases between. This CDR3 comprises 13 residues.

In nucleotides, the CDR3 is TGTGCCAGCAGCGATAGCGGGGGGGCCTACAATGAGCAGTTCTTC. This sequence encodes CASSDSGGAYNEQFF. This rearrangement joins TRBV9 to TRBJ2-1; 11 positions agree with TRBD2. V was clipped by 3 bases and J by 2 bases; unmatched bases: 1. Germline V CDR1 and CDR2: SGDLS, YYNGEE. The CDR3 spans 15 residues. The full variable domain, its missing parts supplied by reference TRBV9 and TRBJ2-1, is DSGVTQTPKHLITATGQRVTLRCSPRSGDLSVYWYQQSLDQGLQFLIQYYNGEERAKGNILERFSAQQFPDLHSELNLSSLELGDSALYFCASSDSGGAYNEQFFGPGTRLTVL.